The 11 T cell receptor beta chains reported below all come from one sample, sequenced in a study of blood T cells in healthy people across ages. Together with a sample-barcoded 5' primer, a J-beta primer mix was included in a second PCR lasting about 7 to 11 cycles. Using its own MiXCR run on the 5' RACE reads, TCRdb lists one record per CDR3 protein. In the table there are about 800,000 distinct CDR3 sequences, roughly 64% of which are singletons. The sequencing sample was made of blood. These receptors originate from a man aged 25 to 40 in good health.

Comments on this clonotype: A much more abundant neighbour one base away suggests this may be a read error. The gene calls are TRBV7-2 and TRBJ2-1; TRBD2 agrees at 11 bases. Germline lookup yields CDR1 SGHTA and CDR2 FQGNSA. J gave up 10 bases and V 3 bases, and 11 bases lay outside the gene matches. CDR3 length: 16 residues. The CDR3 loop reads CASSFPTSGDPYEQFF. The CDR3, as DNA: TGTGCCAGCAGCTTCCCGACTAGCGGGGATCCCTACGAGCAGTTCTTC.

The chain is built from TRBV28 and TRBJ2-7; no firm D call. Germline CDR1 is MDHEN and CDR2 is SYDVKM. V lost 5 bases and J lost 3, with 5 bases in between. The CDR3 totals 11 residues. CDR3 in DNA: TGTGCCAGCAGTGTTTTCTACGAGCAGTACTTC. Amino acid sequence: CASSVFYEQYF. The full variable domain, in which reference TRBV28 and TRBJ2-7 provide the parts outside the CDR3, is DVKVTQSSRYLVKRTGEKVFLECVQDMDHENMFWYRQDPGLGLRLIYFSYDVKMKEKGDIPEGYSVSREKKERFSLILESASTNQTSMYLCASSVFYEQYFGPGTRLTVT.

The rearrangement joins TRBV29-1 to TRBJ2-5; D uncertain. The CDR3 sequence is 13 residues long. V shed 8 bases and J shed 0 bases, with 13 bases lying between them. Germline V gene lookup returns CDR1 SQVTM and CDR2 ANQGSEA. The DNA for the CDR3 is TGCAGCCTTACCAGAGTTTACCAAGAGACCCAGTACTTC. Its translation: CSLTRVYQETQYF.

The chain recombines TRBV6-6 with TRBJ1-2; TRBD1 agrees at 7 bases. In germline, CDR1 is MNHNY, CDR2 SVGAGI (reference sequence). Unmatched junction bases numbered 10, after V lost 3 bases and J lost 3 bases. This CDR3 is 16 amino acids long. CDR3 nucleotide sequence: TGTGCCAGCAGTTATGGGGGACAGCGATCCGACTATGGCTACACCTTC. It translates to CASSYGGQRSDYGYTF.

This chain joins TRBV5-1 and TRBJ2-4, with 7 positions matching TRBD1. V lost 5 bases and J lost 4; bases outside the gene matches: 9. This CDR3 has 15 residues. Per the germline V gene, CDR1 is SGHRS and CDR2 is YFSETQ. CDR3 amino acids: CASSRTPGQKNIQYF. As DNA, the CDR3 is TGCGCCAGCAGTCGAACCCCGGGACAGAAAAACATTCAGTACTTC.

V and J are TRBV5-8 and TRBJ1-1, with TRBD1 matching 7 bases. V dropped 4 bases and J dropped 0; count of bases not matched to a gene: 3. CDR1 and CDR2 from the germline V gene are SGHTS and YDEGEE. This CDR3 is 14 amino acids long. Here the CDR3 reads CASSTGQMNTEAFF. As DNA, the CDR3 is TGTGCCAGCAGCACGGGACAGATGAACACTGAAGCTTTCTTT. The whole variable domain, filled in from reference TRBV5-8 and TRBJ1-1, reads EAGVTQSPTHLIKTRGQQATLRCSPISGHTSVYWYQQALGLGLQFLLWYDEGEERNRGNFPPRFSGRQFPNYSSELNVNALELEDSALYLCASSTGQMNTEAFFGQGTRLTVV.

This chain uses TRBV6-5 with TRBJ2-5, with D unclear. The DNA end lines up better with TRBJ2-7; the J call may be wrong. Germline V CDR1 and CDR2: MNHEY, SVGAGI. The CDR3 extends over 13 amino acids. CDR3 sequence: CASTSAIYYEQYF. For the CDR3, the DNA is TGTGCCAGCACCTCCGCGATCTACTACGAGCAGTACTTC.

The chain links TRBV27 to TRBJ1-1; D not resolved. From germline, CDR1 is MNHEY and CDR2 SMNVEV (reference sequence). This CDR3 has 12 residues. Trimming cost V 8 bases and J 3 bases, with 10 bases left between them. The CDR3 DNA sequence: TGTGCCAGCTTAGTGGGAGACACTGAAGCTTTCTTT. Protein product: CASLVGDTEAFF.

This clonotype was recorded a few times. The rearrangement joins TRBV29-1 to TRBJ2-5; D perhaps matches TRBD1 (5 bases). Germline loops: CDR1 SQVTM, CDR2 ANQGSEA. The CDR3 consists of 14 residues. V was trimmed by 3 bases and J by 2 bases, leaving 13 bases between them. Written as DNA, the CDR3 is TGCAGCGTTGAGTGGGCAGGGCGACAAGAGACCCAGTACTTC. It specifies CSVEWAGRQETQYF.

The chain joins TRBV7-3 to TRBJ2-4, with 7 positions matching TRBD1. The CDR3 is made up of 15 amino acids. Germline CDR1 SGHTA, CDR2 FQGTGA. Trimming cost V 2 bases and J 13 bases; bases outside gene matches: 14. The CDR3 nucleotides are TGTGCCAGCAGCTTAGGGGACAGTCCGAACAATGAGCAGTACTTC. Encoded protein: CASSLGDSPNNEQYF.

This chain links TRBV6-1 with TRBJ1-6, with D possibly TRBD1 on 5 matching bases. Trimming removed 3 bases from V and 8 bases from J, with 29 bases in between. This CDR3 comprises 20 residues. In germline, CDR1 is MNHNS, CDR2 SASEGT. CDR3 nucleotide sequence: TGTGCCAGCAGTGAGGAGGCGATCCCCCTAGCATTCGTACAGGATTCACCCCTCCACTTT. This sequence encodes CASSEEAIPLAFVQDSPLHF.